The 14 T cell receptor beta chains below come from one sample, sequenced in a study of blood T cells in healthy people across ages. Primers used in a second PCR of about 7 to 12 cycles were a sample-barcoded 5' primer and a J-beta primer mix. In TCRdb, the 5' RACE reads were re-called with MiXCR into one record per CDR3 protein. In the table there are 700,000 or so distinct CDR3 sequences, roughly 43% of which are singletons. The sample taken for sequencing was blood. The receptors here all came from a man of 80 years or more in good health.

The chain uses TRBV29-1 and TRBJ1-4; TRBD1 aligns across 7 bases. Germline CDR1 SQVTM, CDR2 ANQGSEA. The CDR3 extends over 11 amino acids. V was pared by 3 bases and J by 8 bases, with 0 bases of the junction left unmatched. In DNA form, the CDR3 reads TGCAGCGTTGAGACAGGGGAAAAACTGTTTTTT. Translating it yields CSVETGEKLFF.

The V gene is TRBV7-9, the J gene TRBJ2-7; 9 bases fit TRBD1. The CDR3 runs to 16 residues. The germline gives CDR1 SEHNR, CDR2 FQNEAQ (reference sequence). The V segment lost 11 bases and the J segment 0 bases; nucleotides outside the gene matches: 14. The CDR3, as DNA: TGTGCCTTCCGCGACAGGGGGAAGGACCGCTCCTACGAGCAGTACTTC. Encoded protein: CAFRDRGKDRSYEQYF.

This clonotype occurred a few times. The chain combines TRBV7-3 with TRBJ2-4, with 7 bases matching TRBD1. The CDR3 sequence is 13 residues long. V lost 1 base to trimming and J lost 6 bases; unmatched junction nucleotides: 0. Per the germline V gene, CDR1 is SGHTA and CDR2 is FQGTGA. In DNA form, the CDR3 reads TGTGCCAGCAGCTTAAAGGGGGCAAACATTCAGTACTTC. It is translated as CASSLKGANIQYF.

This clonotype was found a few times. The CDR3 coding sequence is TGTGCCAGCAGCCAGGGGCGCGGGGCAGAGACCCAGTACTTC. It encodes CASSQGRGAETQYF. The chain carries TRBV7-2 and TRBJ2-5; D is tentatively TRBD1 or TRBD2 (6 bases each). Between the trimmed V and J ends, which lost 5 bases and 4 bases, there was a span of 14 bases. In germline, CDR1 is SGHTA, CDR2 FQGNSA. The CDR3 runs 14 residues.

On this clonotype itself: Its ends do not fully match the called genes, so a read error is possible. CDR3 in DNA: TGTGCCCGCAGCTTAGGAGCGGGAGGGTTAGATACGCAGTATTTT. Residues: CARSLGAGGLDTQYF. The chain links TRBV7-9 to TRBJ2-3; 10 bases fit TRBD2. Per the germline V gene, CDR1 is SEHNR and CDR2 is FQNEAQ (reference sequence). The CDR3 length is 15 residues.

This clonotype was counted a few times. The chain is built from TRBV15 and TRBJ2-7; 8 bases are shared with TRBD1. The CDR3 spans 13 residues. J was trimmed by 4 bases and V by 5 bases; bases with no gene match: 4. The germline V gene has CDR1 LNHNV and CDR2 YYDKDF (reference sequence). The DNA of the CDR3 is TGTGCCACCAGCCGGGACAGGCGATACGAGCAGTACTTC. Protein sequence: CATSRDRRYEQYF.

This clonotype showed up just a few times. The chain recombines TRBV7-2 with TRBJ2-3; TRBD2 matches at 10 bases. Trimming cost V 1 base and J 3 bases; bases outside gene matches: 7. Per germline, CDR1 SGHTA and CDR2 FQGNSA. There are 17 residues in the CDR3. The CDR3 DNA is TGTGCCAGCAGCTTAGGGGCTAGCGGGAGTGGAACAGATACGCAGTATTTT. Its translation: CASSLGASGSGTDTQYF.

This chain joins TRBV24-1 and TRBJ2-1; D assignment may be TRBD1 or TRBD2 (6 bases each). The V end was cut by 3 bases, the J end by 7 bases, with 9 bases between. Germline-derived CDR1 and CDR2 are KGHDR and SFDVKD. This CDR3 contains 13 residues. CDR3 nucleotides: TGTGCCACCAGTGATCCGGGGGCGAATGAGCAGTTCTTC. It translates to CATSDPGANEQFF.

The chain is built from TRBV10-1 and TRBJ2-6; D may correspond to TRBD1 or TRBD2 (5 bases each). Trimming stripped 0 bases from V and 1 base from J, with 7 bases between. From germline, CDR1 is WNHNN and CDR2 SYGVQD (reference sequence). This CDR3 contains 16 residues. CDR3 coding DNA: TGCGCCAGCAGTGAGTCGAGGGGATCTGGGGCCAACGTCCTGACTTTC. Encoded protein: CASSESRGSGANVLTF.

V is TRBV5-1 and J is TRBJ1-4; possibly TRBD1 for D (5 bases). Germline assignment: CDR1 SGHRS and CDR2 YFSETQ. Trimming removed 1 base from V and 8 bases from J, with 9 bases in between. The CDR3 runs 13 residues. In nucleotides, the CDR3 is TGCGCCAGCAGCTTGATGGAGGGGGAAAAACTGTTTTTT. Translation: CASSLMEGEKLFF.

A note on this clonotype: Germline is not matched at one junction end, which may reflect a read error. The chain has TRBV7-9 and TRBJ2-7; D remains ambiguous. The CDR3 has 15 residues. Germline V gene lookup returns CDR1 SEHNR and CDR2 FQNEAQ (reference sequence). In nucleotides, the CDR3 is TGTGCCATCAGCCCCCGCGGATCGATATCCTACGAGCAGTACTTC. Residues: CAISPRGSISYEQYF.

This clonotype has more than one count but fewer than ten. This sequence joins TRBV7-8 and TRBJ2-7; tentative D call: TRBD1 (8 bases). V was clipped by 7 bases and J by 3 bases, with 16 bases between them. Germline lookup yields CDR1 SGHVS and CDR2 FQNEAQ. The CDR3 is made up of 14 amino acids. The CDR3 DNA reads TGTGCCAGCACGGAACAGGGGGGGATCTACGAGCAGTACTTC. This gives the protein CASTEQGGIYEQYF.

This clonotype turned up a few times. The chain is built from TRBV30 and TRBJ2-4; 9 nucleotides align to TRBD1. V was clipped by 1 base and J by 0 bases; unmatched bases: 7. Germline-derived CDR1 and CDR2 are GTSNPN and SVGIG (reference sequence). CDR3 length: 17 amino acids. This CDR3 reads CAWSGQGGFIAKNIQYF. The CDR3, as DNA: TGTGCCTGGAGTGGACAGGGGGGCTTCATAGCCAAAAACATTCAGTACTTC. Complete variable domain (other parts from reference TRBV30 and TRBJ2-4): SQTIHQWPATLVQPVGSPLSLECTVEGTSNPNLYWYRQAAGRGLQLLFYSVGIGQISSEVPQNLSASRPQDRQFILSSKKLLLSDSGFYLCAWSGQGGFIAKNIQYFGAGTRLSVL.

J is TRBJ2-3 and V is TRBV7-2; no clear D gene. CDR3 length: 13 residues. V was trimmed by 5 bases and J by 2 bases, leaving 8 bases between them. Per the germline V gene, CDR1 is SGHTA and CDR2 is FQGNSA. DNA for the CDR3: TGTGCCAGCAGCCGTAAATACACAGATACGCAGTATTTT. It specifies CASSRKYTDTQYF.